One sample yielded the 32 T cell receptor beta chains listed below, sequenced in a study of blood T cell repertoires in COVID-19. Sequencing was performed with immunoSEQ multiplex PCR; in TCRdb, only in-frame clones are kept and a portion is missing. Of 200,000 to 300,000 clones listed, about 88% were seen once; the top ten hold roughly 4%. The sample taken for sequencing was peripheral blood. The receptors originated from a man aged 55 to 70 who had recovered from COVID-19.

The chain carries TRBV6-4 and TRBJ1-5; 8 bases agree with TRBD1. CDR3 length: 15 amino acids. J was trimmed by 0 bases and V by 10 bases; bases with no gene match: 8. Germline V gene data show CDR1 as MRHNA and CDR2 as SNTAGT. The CDR3 here is CANPRTGLSNQPQHF. DNA of the CDR3: TGTGCCAACCCACGGACAGGGCTTAGCAATCAGCCCCAGCATTTT.

V usage is TRBV27 and J usage is TRBJ1-1; D is unclear. Germline CDR1 and CDR2: MNHEY and SMNVEV (reference sequence). V dropped 3 bases and J dropped 1 base, with 9 bases sitting between them. The length of the CDR3 is 14 residues. The CDR3 DNA sequence: TGTGCCAGCAGTTTCAGGCAGAAGAACACTGAAGCTTTCTTT. Translated, it gives CASSFRQKNTEAFF.

The chain joins TRBV2 to TRBJ1-1, with a tentative D call TRBD1 (6 bases). This CDR3 has 14 amino acids. Germline CDR1 SNHLY, CDR2 FYNNEI. Trimming cost V 6 bases and J 4 bases, with 15 bases left between them. CDR3 coding DNA: TGTGCCAGCAGCCTACAGGGTCCTAGCACTGAAGCTTTCTTT. Translating it yields CASSLQGPSTEAFF.

This clone was observed a handful of times. The chain couples TRBV14 to TRBJ2-7, with D possibly matching TRBD2 (5 bases). The V end lost 6 bases, the J end lost 6 bases, and 21 bases lay between the germline ends. The CDR3 totals 15 residues. Germline CDR1 SGHDN, CDR2 FVKESK. DNA for the CDR3: TGTGCCAGCAGTCGTGGAGGACCGTTTTTACTCGAGCAGTACTTC. Amino acids: CASSRGGPFLLEQYF.

CDR3 protein: CAWRRTGGTEAFF. The CDR3 DNA is TGTGCCTGGAGAAGGACAGGGGGCACTGAAGCTTTCTTT. V and J are TRBV30 and TRBJ1-1; TRBD1 aligns across 10 bases. Trimming cost V 3 bases and J 4 bases; bases outside gene matches: 2. The germline V gene has CDR1 GTSNPN and CDR2 SVGIG (reference sequence). The CDR3 is 13 amino acids.

The rearrangement joins TRBV2 to TRBJ2-7; 9 bases match TRBD1. The CDR3 loop spans 14 amino acids. CDR1 is SNHLY, CDR2 FYNNEI, per germline. Trimming removed 8 bases from V and 2 bases from J; junction bases left unmatched: 7. CDR3 nucleotide sequence: TGTGCCAGCCTAGGGACAGGGAGGACCTACGAGCAGTACTTC. Residues: CASLGTGRTYEQYF.

The chain carries TRBV5-1 and TRBJ2-2; tentatively, D is TRBD1 (5 bases). The CDR3 length is 15 residues. Deletions cut 5 bases from V and 3 bases from J, with 14 bases between. Germline V gives CDR1 SGHRS, CDR2 YFSETQ. The CDR3 here is CASRVAGFDTGELFF. The CDR3 coding sequence is TGCGCCAGCAGGGTTGCAGGGTTCGACACCGGGGAGCTGTTTTTT.

This clone appeared a single time. This sequence joins TRBV29-1 and TRBJ2-7; D is perhaps TRBD1 (6 bases). V lost 5 bases to trimming and J lost 2 bases, with 16 bases between them. CDR3 length equals 14 residues. The V gene's germline CDR1 is SQVTM and CDR2 ANQGSEA. This CDR3 reads CSVYPADSPYEQYF. The CDR3 DNA reads TGCAGCGTTTACCCGGCGGACAGCCCCTACGAGCAGTACTTC.

The V call is TRBV19, the J call TRBJ1-2, with 9 positions matching TRBD1. In germline, CDR1 is LNHDA, CDR2 SQIVND (reference sequence). Trimming at V came to 6 bases and at J to 6 bases, leaving 8 bases not matched to a gene. The CDR3 covers 14 residues. CDR3 sequence reads: CASRPTTGGDGYTF. CDR3 nucleotide sequence: TGTGCCAGTAGACCAACCACAGGGGGCGATGGCTACACCTTC. Using reference TRBV19 and TRBJ1-2 for the parts outside the CDR3, the full variable domain is DGGITQSPKYLFRKEGQNVTLSCEQNLNHDAMYWYRQDPGQGLRLIYYSQIVNDFQKGDIAEGYSVSREKKESFPLTVTSAQKNPTAFYLCASRPTTGGDGYTFGSGTRLTVV.

This chain links TRBV29-1 with TRBJ2-3; D may be TRBD2 (5 bases). This CDR3 is built from 12 residues. Germline lookup yields CDR1 SQVTM and CDR2 ANQGSEA. V lost 8 bases and J lost 6, with 15 bases in between. The CDR3 here is CSLVGVTDTQYF. The CDR3 region has the DNA TGCAGCCTTGTCGGGGTCACGGATACGCAGTATTTT.

This clone was seen a single time. V is TRBV10-3 and J is TRBJ2-4; 7 positions agree with TRBD2. Germline V CDR1 and CDR2: ENHRY, SYGVKD. V gave up 3 bases and J gave up 1 base; unmatched junction bases: 3. This CDR3 is built from 15 residues. The DNA for the CDR3 is TGTGCCATCAGTGATTGGCGGGGGGCCAAAAACATTCAGTACTTC. Amino acids: CAISDWRGAKNIQYF.

The chain employs TRBV27 and TRBJ1-4; D is ambiguous. The germline CDR1 and CDR2 sequences are MNHEY and SMNVEV (reference sequence). Trimming removed 2 bases from V and 0 bases from J, with 7 bases in between. The CDR3 has 15 amino acids. The DNA of the CDR3 is TGTGCCAGCAGTTTACTCCTTGCAACTAATGAAAAACTGTTTTTT. It encodes CASSLLLATNEKLFF.

V usage is TRBV6-5 and J usage is TRBJ1-1; 10 bases match TRBD1. This CDR3 is built from 14 residues. Trimming removed 6 bases from V and 2 bases from J; junction bases left unmatched: 3. Looked up from germline, CDR1 is MNHEY and CDR2 is SVGAGI. CDR3 sequence: CASRETGGNTEAFF. The CDR3, as DNA: TGTGCCAGCAGGGAGACAGGGGGCAACACTGAAGCTTTCTTT.

V gene TRBV29-1 combines with J gene TRBJ2-5; 8 positions agree with TRBD1. V dropped 1 base and J dropped 2; count of bases not matched to a gene: 6. Germline V gives CDR1 SQVTM, CDR2 ANQGSEA. The CDR3 covers 15 residues. The CDR3 DNA follows: TGCAGCGTTGAAGCACAGGGGGAATTTCAAGAGACCCAGTACTTC. The encoded protein is CSVEAQGEFQETQYF.

V gene TRBV11-2 combines with J gene TRBJ1-1; D may be TRBD1 (5 bases). Trimming pared 6 bases from V and 0 bases from J, leaving 14 bases between. This CDR3 is 15 amino acids long. Germline V CDR1 and CDR2: SGHAT, FQNNGV. CDR3 DNA: TGTGCCAGCAGTTACAGGTTTGCTTTGAACACTGAAGCTTTCTTT. Its protein product is CASSYRFALNTEAFF.

This chain joins TRBV27 and TRBJ2-7; the match to TRBD1 covers 7 bases. CDR3 length equals 14 residues. The J segment lost 1 base and the V segment lost 6 bases, leaving 6 bases of the junction unmatched. The germline gives CDR1 MNHEY, CDR2 SMNVEV (reference sequence). The CDR3 DNA is TGTGCCAGCAGAGACAGGGTACGATCCTACGAGCAGTACTTC. Translation: CASRDRVRSYEQYF.

The chain links TRBV4-1 to TRBJ1-2; 8 bases are shared with TRBD1. Germline V gene lookup returns CDR1 MGHRA and CDR2 YSYEKL. The junction had 7 bases not matched to a gene; V was cut back by 0 bases and J by 4 bases. CDR3 size: 16 residues. CDR3 amino acids: CASSQDSPGGFYGYTF. CDR3 nucleotide sequence: TGCGCCAGCAGCCAAGATAGTCCAGGGGGCTTCTATGGCTACACCTTC.

This clone was seen a handful of times. Sequence at one end of the junction differs from germline and may be a read error. CDR3 region: CSVPTLGSLYDEQFF. As DNA, the CDR3 is TGCAGCGTTCCAACCCTGGGTAGCCTCTACGATGAGCAGTTCTTC. This rearrangement joins TRBV29-1 to TRBJ2-1, with D unresolved. This CDR3 contains 15 residues. Germline assignment: CDR1 SQVTM and CDR2 ANQGSEA.

In its sample, this clone was seen many times. Within the sample, other DNA sequences also encode this same CDR3. This chain joins TRBV24-1 and TRBJ2-1; tentative D call: TRBD1 (7 bases). Germline V gene data show CDR1 as KGHDR and CDR2 as SFDVKD. V was pared by 3 bases and J by 0 bases, with 11 bases between. CDR3 length: 16 residues. The CDR3 region has the DNA TGTGCCACCAGTGATCCCCAGGGGGGCTCCTACAATGAGCAGTTCTTC. Its protein is CATSDPQGGSYNEQFF.

The chain links TRBV7-2 to TRBJ2-7; 8 positions match TRBD1. The CDR3 totals 15 residues. Germline V gives CDR1 SGHTA, CDR2 FQGNSA. The V gene end was trimmed by 1 base and the J gene end by 3 bases; junction bases not matched to a gene: 5. The CDR3 DNA follows: TGTGCCAGCAGCTTAGGGCAGGGGGCGGGCTACGAGCAGTACTTC. Translation gives CASSLGQGAGYEQYF.

About this clone itself: The same CDR3 can be traced to other DNA sequences in this sample. The V call is TRBV19, the J call TRBJ2-5; 9 nucleotides align to TRBD1. The CDR3 is 15 residues long. Germline-derived CDR1 and CDR2 are LNHDA and SQIVND (reference sequence). V dropped 3 bases and J dropped 2; count of bases not matched to a gene: 4. The CDR3 sequence: CASSIPGQGQETQYF. The CDR3 DNA sequence: TGTGCCAGTAGTATTCCGGGACAGGGACAAGAGACCCAGTACTTC.

The rearrangement joins TRBV19 to TRBJ2-5, with D maybe TRBD1 (6 bases). Per germline, CDR1 LNHDA and CDR2 SQIVND (reference sequence). The CDR3 is 13 residues long. The germline V and J ends were trimmed by 8 bases and 2 bases, with 12 bases remaining between them. In DNA, the CDR3 is TGTGCCAGTCGACAGGTTGGGCAAGAGACCCAGTACTTC. Encoded protein: CASRQVGQETQYF.

The chain joins TRBV14 to TRBJ1-1; TRBD1 matches at 7 bases. The junction had 4 bases not matched to a gene; V was cut back by 6 bases and J by 0 bases. Germline V gene data show CDR1 as SGHDN and CDR2 as FVKESK. This CDR3 spans 14 amino acids. The CDR3 coding sequence is TGTGCCAGCAGTCCGACAGGGATGAACACTGAAGCTTTCTTT. Protein product: CASSPTGMNTEAFF.

The CDR3 is CASSLAATAYEQYF. The DNA of the CDR3 is TGTGCCAGCAGCTTGGCGGCGACAGCCTACGAGCAGTACTTC. This chain joins TRBV5-4 and TRBJ2-7; possible D gene TRBD1, 5 bases. The germline V and J ends were trimmed by 0 bases and 2 bases, with 9 bases remaining between them. CDR1 is SGHNT, CDR2 YYREEE, per germline (reference sequence). There are 14 residues in the CDR3.

This chain uses TRBV9 with TRBJ2-1; possible D gene TRBD1, 5 bases. This CDR3 has 12 amino acids. Between the trimmed V and J ends, which lost 3 bases and 7 bases, there was a span of 8 bases. Germline V gene lookup returns CDR1 SGDLS and CDR2 YYNGEE. CDR3 region: CASSARENEQFF. The CDR3 DNA reads as TGTGCCAGCAGCGCCAGGGAAAATGAGCAGTTCTTC.

The chain recombines TRBV6-4 with TRBJ2-2; 10 nucleotides match TRBD2. V shed 5 bases, J shed 2 bases, and the junction held 5 bases outside the gene matches. The length of the CDR3 is 16 residues. Germline CDR1 reads MRHNA; CDR2 reads SNTAGT. The CDR3 DNA is TGTGCCAGCAGTCCAGCGGGGGGGCGTAACACCGGGGAGCTGTTTTTT. Translating gives CASSPAGGRNTGELFF.

The rearrangement links TRBV4-2 to TRBJ1-6; D is perhaps TRBD1 (6 bases). V shed 4 bases and J shed 8 bases, with 9 bases lying between them. The CDR3 runs to 13 residues. Germline CDR1 reads LGHNA; CDR2 reads YNFKEQ. The CDR3 bases are TGTGCCAGCAGCCTCAGGGGTGATTCACCCCTCCACTTT. This codes for CASSLRGDSPLHF.

V is TRBV2 and J is TRBJ2-1; 10 bases line up with TRBD2. CDR3 size: 15 residues. Germline assignment: CDR1 SNHLY and CDR2 FYNNEI. With 7 bases clipped from V and 7 bases from J, the junction kept 10 bases outside the gene matches. CDR3 region: CASMRQTSGQNEQFF. The CDR3 coding sequence is TGTGCCAGCATGAGACAGACTAGCGGGCAGAATGAGCAGTTCTTC.

In DNA form, the CDR3 reads TGTGCCAGCAGCTTAATTGTCACAGGGGACGGAGGGGAGACCCAGTACTTC. It translates to CASSLIVTGDGGETQYF. The rearrangement uses TRBV7-6 and TRBJ2-5; D perhaps matches TRBD1 (7 bases). The CDR3 extends over 17 amino acids. With 2 bases removed from V and 5 bases from J, the gap between germline ends came to 21 bases. The germline gives CDR1 SGHVS, CDR2 FNYEAQ.

The chain carries TRBV7-9 and TRBJ1-6; 10 bases are a match to TRBD1. Trimming cost V 1 base and J 9 bases; bases outside gene matches: 3. Germline V gives CDR1 SEHNR, CDR2 FQNEAQ (reference sequence). This CDR3 comprises 15 residues. CDR3 sequence (DNA): TGTGCCAGCAGCTTAGAAAGGGACAGGGGTTCACCCCTCCACTTT. Its translation is CASSLERDRGSPLHF.

This rearrangement joins TRBV7-9 to TRBJ1-4; 7 bases are a match to TRBD1. This CDR3 contains 14 residues. Germline trimming cut 5 bases from V and 5 bases from J; bases unmatched to any gene: 5. CDR1 is SEHNR and CDR2 is FQNEAQ in the germline V gene (reference sequence). CDR3: CASSDRVANEKLFF. The CDR3 DNA reads TGTGCCAGCAGCGACAGGGTGGCAAATGAAAAACTGTTTTTT.

The CDR3 DNA is TGTGCCAGTACACAGGACATCCCCGGGGAGCTGTTTTTT. Translated, it gives CASTQDIPGELFF. The chain uses TRBV19 and TRBJ2-2, with a tentative D call TRBD1 (5 bases). Trimming removed 7 bases from V and 6 bases from J, with 12 bases in between. This CDR3 is built from 13 residues. Germline assignment: CDR1 LNHDA and CDR2 SQIVND (reference sequence).